This TCR beta chain derives from a study of T cells after yellow fever vaccination. About the research overall: Low-cell-number fractions underwent preparation using SMART-Seq v4 Ultra Low Input. Study findings and constraints: Few clonotypes appeared in both CD4 and CD8 compartments. Subsequent booster samples again held most clones from primary vaccination (96% CD4, 85% to 90% CD8).

The sample holds a few counts of this clonotype. Its antigen is undetermined. Making TCR cDNA involved 5'RACE template switching, which added UMIs and a universal primer site. TCRdb re-called the 5' RACE reads with MiXCR, one entry per CDR3 protein. The data show 150,000 to 200,000 distinct CDR3 sequences, almost 7% seen once. The CDR3 spans 13 residues. The germline V gene has CDR1 SQVTM and CDR2 ANQGSEA. Deletions cut 7 bases from V and 5 bases from J, with 15 bases between. This specimen consisted of CD4+ T cells sorted from PBMCs, obtained roughly 5 days after the first yellow fever vaccination. The TCR originated in a man aged 18 to 30 who received the YFV17D yellow fever vaccine. The V gene is TRBV29-1, the J gene TRBJ2-1; D might be TRBD2 (6 bases). CDR3 in DNA: TGCAGCGGGGACTCCGCGAAGAACAATGAGCAGTTCTTC. Translating it yields CSGDSAKNNEQFF.